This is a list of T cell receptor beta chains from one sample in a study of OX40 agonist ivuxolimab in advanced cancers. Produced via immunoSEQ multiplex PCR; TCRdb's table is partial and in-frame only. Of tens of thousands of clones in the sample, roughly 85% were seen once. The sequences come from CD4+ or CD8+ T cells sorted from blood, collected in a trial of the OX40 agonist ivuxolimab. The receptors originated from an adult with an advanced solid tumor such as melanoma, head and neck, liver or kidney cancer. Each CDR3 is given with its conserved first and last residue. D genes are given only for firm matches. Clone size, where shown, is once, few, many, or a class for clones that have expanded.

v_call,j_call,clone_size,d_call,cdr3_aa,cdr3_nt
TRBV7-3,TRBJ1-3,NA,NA,CASSLYAGNTIYF,TGTGCCAGCAGCTTATACGCTGGAAACACCATATATTTT
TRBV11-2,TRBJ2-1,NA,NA,CASSLVLEVDEQFF,TGTGCCAGCAGCTTAGTACTAGAGGTAGATGAGCAGTTCTTC
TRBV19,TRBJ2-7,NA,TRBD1,CASSISRDRGNEQYF,TGTGCCAGTAGTATATCCCGGGACAGGGGGAACGAGCAGTACTTC
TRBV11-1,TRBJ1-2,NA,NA,CASSGQGNYGYTF,TGTGCCAGCAGCGGTCAGGGTAACTATGGCTACACCTTC
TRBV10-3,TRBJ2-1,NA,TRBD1,CAISEGDRLLADEQFF,TGTGCCATCAGTGAAGGGGACAGACTCCTCGCGGATGAGCAGTTCTTC
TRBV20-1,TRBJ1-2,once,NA,CSAGPEDSYTF,TGCAGTGCTGGGCCCGAGGACAGCTACACCTTC
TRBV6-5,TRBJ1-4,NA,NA,CASRDSATNEKLFF,TGTGCCAGCAGAGACTCTGCAACTAATGAAAAACTGTTTTTT
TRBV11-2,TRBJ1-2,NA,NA,CASSLENRQLYGYTF,TGTGCCAGCAGCTTAGAAAATCGACAGCTCTATGGCTACACCTTC
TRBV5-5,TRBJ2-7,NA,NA,CASSGTTENYEQYF,TGTGCCAGCAGCGGGACCACTGAAAACTACGAGCAGTACTTC
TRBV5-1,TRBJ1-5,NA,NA,CASSLGTNQPQHF,TGCGCCAGCAGCTTGGGTACGAATCAGCCCCAGCATTTT
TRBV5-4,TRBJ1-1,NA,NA,CASSFDRNTEAFF,TGTGCCAGCAGCTTTGACAGGAACACTGAAGCTTTCTTT
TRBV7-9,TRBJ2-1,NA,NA,CASSSRNHNEQFF,TGTGCCAGCAGCTCCAGGAACCACAATGAGCAGTTCTTC
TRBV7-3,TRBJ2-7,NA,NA,CASSLSSYEQYF,TGTGCCAGCAGCTTAAGCTCCTACGAGCAGTACTTC
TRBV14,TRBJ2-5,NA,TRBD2,CASSQGLAGSETQYF,TGTGCCAGCAGCCAAGGACTAGCGGGGTCGGAGACCCAGTACTTC
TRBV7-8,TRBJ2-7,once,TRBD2,CASRERRIGSGSSYEQYF,TGTGCCAGCAGAGAACGACGGATAGGGAGCGGGAGCTCCTACGAGCAGTACTTC
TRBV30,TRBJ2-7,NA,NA,CAWSVRRTDVSYEQYF,TGTGCCTGGAGTGTACGGAGGACCGACGTTTCCTACGAGCAGTACTTC
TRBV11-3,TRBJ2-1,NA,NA,CASSSLWGNEQFF,TGTGCCAGCAGCTCCTTGTGGGGCAATGAGCAGTTCTTC
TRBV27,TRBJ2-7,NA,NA,CASKTGNPSEQYF,TGTGCCAGCAAAACAGGGAACCCCTCCGAGCAGTACTTC
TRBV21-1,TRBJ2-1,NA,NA,CASSKEGLAGESSYNEQFF,TGTGCCAGCAGCAAAGAGGGACTAGCGGGAGAGAGCTCCTACAATGAGCAGTTCTTC
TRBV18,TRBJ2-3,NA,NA,CASSPPAQGPDTQYF,TGTGCCAGCTCACCACCGGCTCAGGGGCCAGATACGCAGTATTTT
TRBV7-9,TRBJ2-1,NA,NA,CASSLPLRLSPSSYNEQFF,TGTGCCAGCAGCTTACCCTTACGGCTGTCTCCTAGCTCCTACAATGAGCAGTTCTTC
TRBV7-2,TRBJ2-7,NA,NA,CASSSRPYAREQYF,TGTGCCAGCAGCTCCCGCCCCTATGCGCGCGAGCAGTACTTC
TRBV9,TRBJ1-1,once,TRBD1,CASSRGPDTEAFF,TGTGCCAGCAGCAGGGGGCCCGACACTGAAGCTTTCTTT
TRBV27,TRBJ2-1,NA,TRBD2,CASRTVAGYNEQFF,TGTGCCAGCAGAACAGTAGCGGGGTACAATGAGCAGTTCTTC
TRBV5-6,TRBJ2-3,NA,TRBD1,CASSSDRGYGTDTQYF,TGTGCCAGCAGCTCCGACAGGGGGTATGGCACAGATACGCAGTATTTT
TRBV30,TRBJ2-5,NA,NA,CAWSVGNQETQYF,TGTGCCTGGAGTGTCGGGAACCAAGAGACCCAGTACTTC
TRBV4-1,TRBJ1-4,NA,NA,CASSQGRSNEKLFF,TGCGCCAGCAGCCAGGGACGGAGTAATGAAAAACTGTTTTTT
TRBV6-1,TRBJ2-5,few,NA,CASSGSGWQTQYF,TGTGCCAGCAGTGGCTCAGGGTGGCAGACCCAGTACTTC
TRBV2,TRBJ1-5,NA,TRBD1,CASIADRGNQPQHF,TGTGCCAGCATCGCTGACAGGGGCAATCAGCCCCAGCATTTT
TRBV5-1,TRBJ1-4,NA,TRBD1,CASSLEGAANEKLFF,TGCGCCAGCAGCTTGGAGGGGGCAGCTAATGAAAAACTGTTTTTT
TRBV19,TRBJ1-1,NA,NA,CASSTTGGMAEAFF,TGTGCCAGTAGTACGACAGGTGGAATGGCTGAAGCTTTCTTT
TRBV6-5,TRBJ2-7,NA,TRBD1,CASMNPGQGAYEQYF,TGTGCCAGCATGAACCCGGGACAGGGGGCCTACGAGCAGTACTTC
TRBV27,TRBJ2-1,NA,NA,CASSLREKGSGEQFF,TGTGCCAGCAGTTTAAGGGAGAAAGGATCGGGGGAGCAGTTCTTC
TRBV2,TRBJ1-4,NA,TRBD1,CASRRTGMGEKLFF,TGTGCCAGCAGACGGACAGGGATGGGTGAAAAACTGTTTTTT
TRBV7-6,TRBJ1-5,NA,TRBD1,CASSLTGDQAPQHF,TGTGCCAGCAGCCTGACAGGGGATCAGGCGCCCCAGCATTTT
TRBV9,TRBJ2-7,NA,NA,CASSDDVGGPRYEQYF,TGTGCCAGCAGCGACGACGTGGGAGGCCCTAGGTACGAGCAGTACTTC
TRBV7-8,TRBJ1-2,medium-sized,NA,CASSASPGIYGYTF,TGTGCCAGCAGCGCTTCGCCGGGGATCTATGGCTACACCTTC
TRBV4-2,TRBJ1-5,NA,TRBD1,CASSQKGQGAQQPQHF,TGTGCCAGCAGCCAAAAAGGACAGGGGGCACAGCAGCCCCAGCATTTT